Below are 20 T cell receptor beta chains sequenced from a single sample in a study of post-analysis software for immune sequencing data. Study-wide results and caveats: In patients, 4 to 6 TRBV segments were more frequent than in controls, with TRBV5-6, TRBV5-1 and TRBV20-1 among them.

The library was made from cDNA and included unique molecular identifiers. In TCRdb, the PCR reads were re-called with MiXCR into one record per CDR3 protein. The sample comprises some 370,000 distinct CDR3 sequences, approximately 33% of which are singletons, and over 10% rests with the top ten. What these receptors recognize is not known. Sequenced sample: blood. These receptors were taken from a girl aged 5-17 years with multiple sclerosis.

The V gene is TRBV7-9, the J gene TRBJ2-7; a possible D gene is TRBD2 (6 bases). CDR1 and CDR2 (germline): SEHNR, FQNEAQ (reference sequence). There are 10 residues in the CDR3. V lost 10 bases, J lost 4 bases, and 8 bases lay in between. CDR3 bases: TGTGCCACCGGGAGTTACGAGCAGTACTTC. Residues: CATGSYEQYF.

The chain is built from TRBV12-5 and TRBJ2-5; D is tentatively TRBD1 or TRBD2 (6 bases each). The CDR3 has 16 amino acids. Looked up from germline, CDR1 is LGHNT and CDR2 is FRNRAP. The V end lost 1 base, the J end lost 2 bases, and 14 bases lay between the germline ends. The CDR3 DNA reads TGTGCTAGTGGTTTGGGGCGGGACACCCAACAAGAGACCCAGTACTTC. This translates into CASGLGRDTQQETQYF.

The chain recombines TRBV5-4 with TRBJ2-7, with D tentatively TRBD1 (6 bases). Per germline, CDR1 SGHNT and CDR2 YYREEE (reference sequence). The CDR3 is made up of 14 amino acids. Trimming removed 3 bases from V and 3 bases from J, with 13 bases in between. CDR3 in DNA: TGTGCCAGCAGCTGCGACGGGGACAACTACGAGCAGTACTTC. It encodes CASSCDGDNYEQYF.

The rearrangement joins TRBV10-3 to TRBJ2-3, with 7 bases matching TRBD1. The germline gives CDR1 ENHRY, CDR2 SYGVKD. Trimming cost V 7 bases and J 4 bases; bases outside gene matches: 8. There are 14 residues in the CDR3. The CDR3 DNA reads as TGTGCCATCAAAGGGGGCGTGATCCCAGATACGCAGTATTTT. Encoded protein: CAIKGGVIPDTQYF.

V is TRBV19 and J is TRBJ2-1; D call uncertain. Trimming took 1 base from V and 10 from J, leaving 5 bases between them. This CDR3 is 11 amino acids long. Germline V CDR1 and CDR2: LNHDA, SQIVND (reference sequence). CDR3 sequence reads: CASSIAMEQFF. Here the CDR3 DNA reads TGTGCCAGTAGTATAGCAATGGAGCAGTTCTTC.

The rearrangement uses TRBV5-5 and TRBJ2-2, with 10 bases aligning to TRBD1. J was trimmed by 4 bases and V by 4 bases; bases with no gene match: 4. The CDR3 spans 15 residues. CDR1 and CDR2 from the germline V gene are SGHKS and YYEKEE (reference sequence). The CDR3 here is CASSARTGGTGELFF. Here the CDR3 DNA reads TGTGCCAGCAGCGCGCGGACAGGGGGCACCGGGGAGCTGTTTTTT.

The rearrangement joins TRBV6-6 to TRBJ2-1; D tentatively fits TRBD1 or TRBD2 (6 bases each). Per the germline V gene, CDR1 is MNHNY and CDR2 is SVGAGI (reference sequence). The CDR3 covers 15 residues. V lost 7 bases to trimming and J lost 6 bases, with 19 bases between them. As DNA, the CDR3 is TGTGCCAGCATCCAAGGGGGGCTCACCACCAATGAGCAGTTCTTC. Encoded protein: CASIQGGLTTNEQFF.

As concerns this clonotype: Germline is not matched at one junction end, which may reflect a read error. CDR3 sequence: CASRRGADVSTDTQYF. CDR3 DNA sequence: TGTGCCAGCAGACGTGGTGCAGACGTCAGCACAGATACGCAATATTTT. This rearrangement joins TRBV12-3 or TRBV12-4 to TRBJ2-3; D gene uncertain. The CDR3 consists of 16 residues.

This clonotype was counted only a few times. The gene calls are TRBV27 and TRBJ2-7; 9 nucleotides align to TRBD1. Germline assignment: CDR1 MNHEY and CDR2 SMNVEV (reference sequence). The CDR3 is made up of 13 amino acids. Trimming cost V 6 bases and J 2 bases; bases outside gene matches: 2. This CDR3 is CASRGQGTYEQYF. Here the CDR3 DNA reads TGTGCCAGCAGGGGACAGGGAACCTACGAGCAGTACTTC.

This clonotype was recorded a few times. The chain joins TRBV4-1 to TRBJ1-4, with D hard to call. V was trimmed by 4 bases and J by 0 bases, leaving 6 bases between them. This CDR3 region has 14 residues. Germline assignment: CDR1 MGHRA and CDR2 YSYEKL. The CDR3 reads CASSLVSTNEKLFF. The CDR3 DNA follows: TGCGCCAGCAGCCTTGTGTCAACTAATGAAAAACTGTTTTTT.

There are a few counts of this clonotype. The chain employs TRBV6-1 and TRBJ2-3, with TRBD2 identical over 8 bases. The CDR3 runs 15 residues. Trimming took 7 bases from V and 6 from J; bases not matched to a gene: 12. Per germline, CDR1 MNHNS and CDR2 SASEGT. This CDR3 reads CASKLTRGRLDTQYF. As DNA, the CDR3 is TGTGCCAGCAAACTCACCCGCGGGAGGTTGGATACGCAGTATTTT.

The CDR3 here is CASSQATGDGYTF. CDR3 nucleotide sequence: TGCGCCAGCAGCCAGGCGACAGGGGATGGCTACACCTTC. The chain is built from TRBV4-1 and TRBJ1-2; 8 positions agree with TRBD1. J lost 6 bases, V lost 3 bases, and 3 bases had no gene match. Germline CDR1 reads MGHRA; CDR2 reads YSYEKL. The CDR3 is 13 residues long.

In nucleotides, the CDR3 is TGTGCCAGCAGCTCACAGGGGGCGATGGGAGGCTACACCTTC. It is translated as CASSSQGAMGGYTF. The rearrangement links TRBV7-3 to TRBJ1-2; TRBD1 matches at 9 bases. The CDR3 loop spans 14 amino acids. The V and J ends lost 4 bases and 8 bases, in that order; junction bases with no gene match: 8. Germline loops: CDR1 SGHTA, CDR2 FQGTGA.

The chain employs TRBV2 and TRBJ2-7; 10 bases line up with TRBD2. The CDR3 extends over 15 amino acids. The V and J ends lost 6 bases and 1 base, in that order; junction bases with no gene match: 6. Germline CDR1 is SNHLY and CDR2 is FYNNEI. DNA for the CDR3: TGTGCCAGCAGCCCGACTAGCGGGCGGTCCTACGAGCAGTACTTC. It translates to CASSPTSGRSYEQYF.

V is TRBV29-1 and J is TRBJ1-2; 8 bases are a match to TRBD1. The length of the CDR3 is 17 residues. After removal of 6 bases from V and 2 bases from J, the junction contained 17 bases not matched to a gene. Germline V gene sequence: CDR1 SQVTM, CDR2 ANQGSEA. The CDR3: CSVYSGGGKIANYGYTF. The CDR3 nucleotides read TGCAGCGTGTACTCAGGGGGCGGGAAAATTGCGAACTATGGCTACACCTTC.

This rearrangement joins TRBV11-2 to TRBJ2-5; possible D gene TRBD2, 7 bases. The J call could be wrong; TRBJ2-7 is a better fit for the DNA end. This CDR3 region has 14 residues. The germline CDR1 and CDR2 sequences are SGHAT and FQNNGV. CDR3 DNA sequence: TGTGCCAGCAGGAAGAGGGGGGGTATCTACGAGCAGTACTTC. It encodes CASRKRGGIYEQYF.

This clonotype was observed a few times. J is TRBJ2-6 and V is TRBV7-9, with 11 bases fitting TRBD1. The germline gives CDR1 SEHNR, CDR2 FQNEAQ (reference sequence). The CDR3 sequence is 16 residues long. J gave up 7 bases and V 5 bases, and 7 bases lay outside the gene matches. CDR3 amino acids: CASSAPGTGGANVLTF. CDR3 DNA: TGTGCCAGCAGCGCCCCCGGGACAGGGGGTGCCAACGTCCTGACTTTC.

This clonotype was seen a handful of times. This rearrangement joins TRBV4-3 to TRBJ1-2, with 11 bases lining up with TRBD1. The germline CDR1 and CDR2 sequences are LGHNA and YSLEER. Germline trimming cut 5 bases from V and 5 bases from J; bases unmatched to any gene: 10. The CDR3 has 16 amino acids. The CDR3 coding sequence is TGCGCCAGCAGCACCAGGACAGGGGGCGCGGTATATGGCTACACCTTC. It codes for CASSTRTGGAVYGYTF.

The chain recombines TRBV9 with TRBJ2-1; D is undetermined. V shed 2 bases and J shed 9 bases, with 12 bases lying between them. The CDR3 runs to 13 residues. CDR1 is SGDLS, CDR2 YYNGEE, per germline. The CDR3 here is CASSVNNLGEQFF. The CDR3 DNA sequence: TGTGCCAGCAGCGTTAACAATTTGGGTGAGCAGTTCTTC.

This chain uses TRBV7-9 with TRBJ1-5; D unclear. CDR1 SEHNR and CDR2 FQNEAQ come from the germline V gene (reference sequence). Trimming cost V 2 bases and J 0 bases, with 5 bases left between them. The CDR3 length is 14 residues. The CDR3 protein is CASSLSNSNQPQHF. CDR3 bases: TGTGCCAGCAGCTTATCCAATAGCAATCAGCCCCAGCATTTT. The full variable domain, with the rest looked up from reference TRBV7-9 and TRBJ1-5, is DTGVSQNPRHKITKRGQNVTFRCDPISEHNRLYWYRQTLGQGPEFLTYFQNEAQLEKSRLLSDRFSAERPKGSFSTLEIQRTEQGDSAMYLCASSLSNSNQPQHFGDGTRLSIL.